The 16 T cell receptor beta chains presented below share a single source sample, sequenced in a study of beta chain features in type 1 diabetes. The study reverse transcribed the entire isolated RNA, so it sequenced expressed TCRB transcripts. The data were produced by immunoSEQ multiplex PCR, yet TCRdb's version contains in-frame clones alone and is incomplete. The table records 200,000 to 250,000 clones, 68% of them present only once. Sequencing was done on a sample of naive CD4+ T cells from blood. The receptors were sampled from a man aged 25-40 years in good health.

This chain uses TRBV11-2 with TRBJ2-1, with 14 bases that match TRBD2. The length of the CDR3 is 15 residues. V lost 5 bases, J lost 7 bases, and 4 bases stayed unmatched. Germline V gene sequence: CDR1 SGHAT, CDR2 FQNNGV. The CDR3 spells CASSPTSGRGNEQFF. The CDR3 bases are TGTGCCAGCAGCCCGACTAGCGGGAGGGGTAATGAGCAGTTCTTC. Full variable domain (missing parts from reference TRBV11-2 and TRBJ2-1): EAGVAQSPRYKIIEKRQSVAFWCNPISGHATLYWYQQILGQGPKLLIQFQNNGVVDDSQLPKDRFSAERLKGVDSTLKIQPAKLEDSAVYLCASSPTSGRGNEQFFGPGTRLTVL.

This chain uses TRBV29-1 with TRBJ2-3; perhaps TRBD2 as D (7 bases). V lost 4 bases and J lost 5, with 13 bases in between. The V gene's germline CDR1 is SQVTM and CDR2 ANQGSEA. The CDR3 spans 13 residues. This CDR3 reads CSVAGGPGDTQYF. The CDR3 region has the DNA TGCAGCGTTGCCGGGGGGCCGGGAGATACGCAGTATTTT.

The rearrangement links TRBV15 to TRBJ2-1; D remains unclear. The CDR3 length is 15 residues. The V end was cut by 0 bases, the J end by 4 bases, with 10 bases between. Germline V gene data show CDR1 as LNHNV and CDR2 as YYDKDF (reference sequence). CDR3: CATSRDRSDYNEQFF. CDR3 in DNA: TGTGCCACCAGCAGAGATCGGTCGGATTACAATGAGCAGTTCTTC. The full variable domain, in which reference TRBV15 and TRBJ2-1 provide the parts outside the CDR3, is DAMVIQNPRYQVTQFGKPVTLSCSQTLNHNVMYWYQQKSSQAPKLLFHYYDKDFNNEADTPDNFQSRRPNTSFCFLDIRSPGLGDTAMYLCATSRDRSDYNEQFFGPGTRLTVL.

For the CDR3, the DNA is TGCGCCAGCAGCTCACAGGTTTACGAGCAGTACTTC. Amino acid sequence: CASSSQVYEQYF. The V gene is TRBV5-1, the J gene TRBJ2-7, with D perhaps TRBD1 (5 bases). V was pared by 3 bases and J by 4 bases, with 8 bases between. The CDR3 has 12 residues. The germline V gene has CDR1 SGHRS and CDR2 YFSETQ.

The V gene is TRBV5-4, the J gene TRBJ2-3; 7 bases are shared with TRBD1. V lost 4 bases to trimming and J lost 2 bases; unmatched junction nucleotides: 7. Germline CDR1 and CDR2: SGHNT and YYREEE (reference sequence). CDR3 length: 15 residues. The CDR3 spells CASSPGTDLTDTQYF. The DNA for the CDR3 is TGTGCCAGCAGCCCGGGGACAGACCTCACAGATACGCAGTATTTT.

This chain connects TRBV30 to TRBJ1-3; no firm D call. The CDR3 runs to 14 residues. V gave up 2 bases and J gave up 4 bases, with 12 bases separating them. Germline lookup yields CDR1 GTSNPN and CDR2 SVGIG (reference sequence). CDR3 sequence: CAWSRQVYGNTIYF. CDR3 DNA: TGTGCCTGGAGTAGGCAAGTATACGGAAACACCATATATTTT.

This clone has just one count. The chain is built from TRBV30 and TRBJ1-1; D perhaps matches TRBD1 (5 bases). The CDR3 is made up of 13 amino acids. Trimming took off 2 bases at V and 0 bases at J, with 7 bases between the two ends. Germline loops: CDR1 GTSNPN, CDR2 SVGIG (reference sequence). This CDR3 reads CAWSPRVNTEAFF. The CDR3 nucleotides read TGTGCCTGGAGTCCCAGGGTGAACACTGAAGCTTTCTTT.

J is TRBJ2-7 and V is TRBV30; D possibly corresponds to TRBD2 (5 bases). CDR3 length equals 12 residues. CDR1 and CDR2 (germline): GTSNPN, SVGIG (reference sequence). The CDR3 loop is CSLRRDSYEQYF. The CDR3 coding sequence is TGTTCACTTCGCCGGGACTCCTACGAGCAGTACTTC.

V and J are TRBV11-2 and TRBJ2-3; 11 positions agree with TRBD1. Germline CDR1 and CDR2: SGHAT and FQNNGV. V gave up 5 bases and J gave up 4 bases; unmatched junction bases: 5. This CDR3 has 15 amino acids. DNA of the CDR3: TGTGCCAGCAGCCCCGGACAGGGGGCAGCAGATACGCAGTATTTT. Its protein product is CASSPGQGAADTQYF. The whole variable domain, filled in from reference TRBV11-2 and TRBJ2-3, reads EAGVAQSPRYKIIEKRQSVAFWCNPISGHATLYWYQQILGQGPKLLIQFQNNGVVDDSQLPKDRFSAERLKGVDSTLKIQPAKLEDSAVYLCASSPGQGAADTQYFGPGTRLTVL.

The chain links TRBV20-1 to TRBJ2-7; D call uncertain. Germline V gene sequence: CDR1 DFQATT, CDR2 SNEGSKA (reference sequence). The CDR3 has 11 residues. V was cut by 0 bases and J by 4 bases, with 4 bases left in between. The CDR3 region is CSARDLYEQYF. Written as DNA, the CDR3 is TGCAGTGCTAGAGACCTATACGAGCAGTACTTC.

The J gene is TRBJ2-1, the V gene TRBV9; 8 bases map to TRBD2. The CDR3 is 16 amino acids. Germline loops: CDR1 SGDLS, CDR2 YYNGEE. Trimming at V came to 3 bases and at J to 0 bases, leaving 5 bases not matched to a gene. Here the CDR3 reads CASSESGSGSYNEQFF. The CDR3 bases are TGTGCCAGCAGCGAGAGCGGGAGTGGCTCCTACAATGAGCAGTTCTTC. Drawing the rest from reference TRBV9 and TRBJ2-1, the complete variable domain is DSGVTQTPKHLITATGQRVTLRCSPRSGDLSVYWYQQSLDQGLQFLIQYYNGEERAKGNILERFSAQQFPDLHSELNLSSLELGDSALYFCASSESGSGSYNEQFFGPGTRLTVL.

This chain joins TRBV10-3 and TRBJ2-3; D is unclear. This CDR3 is built from 14 residues. With 3 bases removed from V and 0 bases from J, the gap between germline ends came to 7 bases. Germline CDR1 ENHRY, CDR2 SYGVKD. CDR3 amino acids: CAISDSVSTDTQYF. CDR3 bases: TGTGCCATCAGTGATTCGGTCAGCACAGATACGCAGTATTTT.

This chain connects TRBV7-2 to TRBJ2-1; TRBD1 or TRBD2 may be the D gene (5 bases each). The ends were cut back, 4 bases at V and 8 bases at J, with 18 bases in the middle. CDR1 is SGHTA, CDR2 FQGNSA, per germline. The CDR3 is 15 amino acids. CDR3 protein: CASSSPRWGIDEQFF. Written as DNA, the CDR3 is TGTGCCAGCAGCTCCCCCAGGTGGGGGATAGATGAGCAGTTCTTC.

V is TRBV13 and J is TRBJ1-1; 7 nucleotides align to TRBD1. Germline CDR1 PRHDT, CDR2 FYEKMQ (reference sequence). V was pared by 5 bases and J by 1 base, with 7 bases of the junction left unmatched. This CDR3 spans 15 amino acids. CDR3 protein: CASSRDRVRNTEAFF. For the CDR3, the DNA is TGTGCCAGCAGCAGAGACAGGGTGAGGAACACTGAAGCTTTCTTT.

The rearrangement joins TRBV30 to TRBJ2-1; D may be TRBD1 or TRBD2 (5 bases each). Germline CDR1 and CDR2: GTSNPN and SVGIG (reference sequence). CDR3 length: 11 residues. The chain's CDR3 is CAWGIYNEQFF. The DNA of the CDR3 is TGTGCTTGGGGGATTTACAATGAGCAGTTCTTC.

The chain has TRBV18 and TRBJ1-1, with a possible D match to TRBD1 (6 bases). V lost 3 bases to trimming and J lost 3 bases, with 11 bases between them. CDR3 length: 14 amino acids. Looked up from germline, CDR1 is KGHSH and CDR2 is LQKENI. CDR3 bases: TGTGCCAGCTCACCTCGAAAGGGGGACACTGAAGCTTTCTTT. Translating gives CASSPRKGDTEAFF.